This TCR beta chain emerged from a study of blood T cells in healthy people across ages. Alongside a J-beta primer mix, a sample-barcoded 5' primer served in a second PCR lasting about 7 to 12 cycles. TCRdb passed the 5' RACE reads through MiXCR, listing each CDR3 protein once. The sample includes some 900,000 distinct CDR3 sequences, around 46% of them seen just once. CDR3 length: 13 amino acids. CDR1 and CDR2 (germline): DFQATT, SNEGSKA (reference sequence). This clonotype was obtained from a man between 25 and 39 years old in good health. Source material: blood. This chain links TRBV20-1 with TRBJ2-7; no definite D call. The closer fit of TRBJ2-5 to the DNA end suggests the J call may be wrong. The CDR3 DNA is TGCAGTGCTAGAATTGGGAAGGAAGAGACCCAGTACTTC. The encoded protein is CSARIGKEETQYF.